This TCR beta chain appears in the sequencing data of a study of T-cell memory formation after mild COVID-19. On the study more broadly: Each donor largely had its own TCR clusters.

TCRdb reanalysed the 5' RACE reads using MiXCR and keeps one entry per CDR3 protein. The table lists around 250,000 distinct CDR3 sequences, about 16% of them singletons. In its sample, this clonotype was seen a few times. The CDR3 runs 12 residues. The germline CDR1 and CDR2 sequences are DFQATT and SNEGSKA (reference sequence). The V end was cut by 5 bases, the J end by 4 bases, with 11 bases between. The sequence came from a man aged 18 to 29 who had mild COVID-19 (a few samples of this study predate the infection). Cell type and time point are not known. The chain carries TRBV20-1 and TRBJ1-2; D remains ambiguous. The specimen was PBMCs or a T cell subset sorted from them (not recorded which). CDR3 in amino acids: CSASIRGYGYTF. The CDR3 DNA reads TGCAGTGCTTCTATTCGGGGCTATGGCTACACCTTC.